The entry below describes one T cell receptor beta chain. It lacks a known antigen. No much larger clonotype is one base removed from it; base qualities were not supplied. This sample was included in a study of OX40 agonist ivuxolimab in advanced cancers. Regarding the complete study: The costimulatory receptor OX40 (CD134) was targeted by ivuxolimab, a fully human IgG2 agonistic monoclonal antibody. The paper reports the monotherapy dose-escalation portion (N of about 47 patients) of the phase I ivuxolimab trial. In the dose-escalation cohort, around four fifths of patients were male, and the mean age was 60 years with a range of roughly 23 to 79. The purpose of peripheral TCRbeta sequencing was to test whether ivuxolimab changed TCR sequence diversity and led to clonal T-cell expansion. Intravenous ivuxolimab was administered to patients every 2 weeks at six dose levels: 0.01, 0.1, 0.3, 1.5, 3 and 10 mg/kg. Of the roughly 54 patients in dose escalation, 19 had hepatocellular carcinoma, roughly 15 had melanoma, 9 had renal cell carcinoma and 9 had head and neck cancer. Partial responses were achieved by three dose-escalation patients, of whom one had hepatocellular carcinoma and two had cutaneous melanoma. Patients were allowed to have had prior anti-PD-1, anti-PD-L1 or anti-CTLA-4 therapy, and around 40% of the dose-escalation patients had previously received checkpoint inhibitors. The paper's findings and limits, for the study overall: In the 0.1-3.0 mg/kg groups, partial responders were among the patients with the lowest normalized peripheral clonal expansion, particularly in CD8+ T cells. At doses of 0.1 to 3.0 mg/kg, clonal expansion of both CD4+ and CD8+ T cells in blood was seen between baseline and week 6. After ivuxolimab, expanded clones were on average more numerous among CD8+ T cells than among CD4+ T cells. Antigen specificity was not determined for the clonally expanded peripheral T cells. Low levels of normalized T-cell clonal expansion were also seen in some nonresponding patients.

For CDR1 and CDR2, the germline V gene lists SGHDT and YYEEEE. Ends trimmed: V by 4 bases, J by 7 bases; bases unmatched to a gene: 10. The CDR3 holds 15 amino acids from the cysteine to the phenylalanine. CDR3 DNA is the only sequence kept; it has 45 bases, read in frame from the first base. To sequence the TCRbeta CDR3 region, genomic DNA was isolated from the sorted cells. TCRbeta CDR3 regions were sequenced using the immunoSEQ Assay. TCRdb limited this immuneACCESS table to in-frame rearrangements with V and J called. A share of clones is missing; checked studies link under half to unresolved V genes, and the rest is unexplained. This sample lists tens of thousands of clones; 75% to 90% were detected once. Roughly 10% of the sample lies in the top ten. The trial excluded patients who had a history of autoimmune disease or who were on systemic immunosuppression. Peripheral blood for TCR sequencing was collected from all dose cohorts at baseline, on cycle 4 day 1, and on cycle 7 day 1. The samples were drawn from a first-in-human, open-label, multicenter phase I dose-escalation trial of ivuxolimab. Adults with locally advanced or metastatic melanoma, renal cell carcinoma, hepatocellular carcinoma or head and neck squamous cell carcinoma were enrolled in the trial. Before TCR sequencing, CD4+ and CD8+ T cells were separately sorted from peripheral blood.

The sequenced sample was CD4+ or CD8+ T cells sorted from blood, obtained in a trial of the OX40 agonist ivuxolimab. This sequence originates from an adult with an advanced solid tumor such as melanoma, head and neck, liver or kidney cancer. The chain links TRBV5-6 with TRBJ1-4, with 7 bases matching TRBD1. The sequenced DNA is TGTGCCAGCAGCGAAGGGGGGCAGGGGGTTGAAAAACTGTTTTTT. Translated, this is CASSEGGQGVEKLFF.